This T cell receptor (beta chain) was captured by sequencing in a study of blood T cell repertoires in COVID-19. Study-wide context: The origin of the acute and convalescent COVID-19 samples was the United States, Italy and Spain. From T cells, B-cell-depleted T cells, or PBMCs came the material, which was cDNA or gDNA.

Authors' processing steps: Amplification of reference gene primers provided the estimated nucleated cell counts. TCRdb keeps only in-frame clones here, not all; method: immunoSEQ multiplex PCR. Clone size and the V and J calls come from that table; the DNA yielded D and trimming. The table includes under 250,000 clones, approximately 82% detected once. Per the germline V gene, CDR1 is SGHRS and CDR2 is YFSETQ. J lost 0 bases, V lost 4 bases, and 13 bases had no gene match. The length of the CDR3 is 19 residues. This TCR was recovered from a young woman with acute or convalescent COVID-19. The chain has TRBV5-1 and TRBJ2-1, with TRBD2 identical over 10 bases. The sequencing input was peripheral blood. The CDR3 coding sequence is TGCGCCAGCAGCCTTTTGGGAGCGGGAGGGCCGGTCTCCTACAATGAGCAGTTCTTC. Translation gives CASSLLGAGGPVSYNEQFF.